Shown below are 7 T cell receptor beta chains from a single sample sequenced in a study of T cells of healthy individuals. TCRdb re-called the 5' RACE reads with MiXCR, one entry per CDR3 protein. The table includes fewer than 70,000 distinct CDR3 sequences, approximately 15% detected once. These receptors all come from a human donor in good health.

This clonotype was counted at least ten times. The gene calls are TRBV4-2 and TRBJ2-5; 10 bases map to TRBD2. CDR1 is LGHNA and CDR2 is YNFKEQ in the germline V gene. The CDR3 sequence is 15 residues long. V lost 0 bases to trimming and J lost 5 bases; unmatched junction nucleotides: 3. The CDR3, as DNA: TGTGCCAGCAGCCAAGATACACTAGCGGGGGAGACCCAGTACTTC. Translation: CASSQDTLAGETQYF.

This clonotype has only a few counts. J is TRBJ1-1 and V is TRBV3-1; D is unclear. V was trimmed by 4 bases and J by 3 bases, leaving 12 bases between them. Germline V gene sequence: CDR1 LGHDT, CDR2 YNNKEL (reference sequence). The CDR3 runs 14 residues. CDR3 region: CASSPTSRDTEAFF. CDR3 sequence (DNA): TGTGCCAGCAGCCCCACAAGCAGAGACACTGAAGCTTTCTTT. Full variable domain (remainder filled in from reference TRBV3-1 and TRBJ1-1): DTAVSQTPKYLVTQMGNDKSIKCEQNLGHDTMYWYKQDSKKFLKIMFSYNNKELIINETVPNRFSPKSPDKAHLNLHINSLELGDSAVYFCASSPTSRDTEAFFGQGTRLTVV.

This clonotype was counted many times. The CDR3 DNA sequence: TGCAGTGCTGGGACAGTCTCTGGAAACACCATATATTTT. Translating it yields CSAGTVSGNTIYF. J is TRBJ1-3 and V is TRBV20-1, with TRBD1 identical over 7 bases. Trimming removed 5 bases from V and 0 bases from J; junction bases left unmatched: 1. CDR1 is DFQATT and CDR2 is SNEGSKA in the germline V gene (reference sequence). This CDR3 has 13 residues.

The J gene is TRBJ1-6, the V gene TRBV10-3, with unresolved D. Germline CDR1 reads ENHRY; CDR2 reads SYGVKD. The CDR3 runs 16 residues. Trimming left V 0 bases short and J 2 bases short, with 8 bases between. The CDR3 DNA sequence: TGTGCCATCAGTGAGTCGGGGTTAGCCTATAATTCACCCCTCCACTTT. Amino acids: CAISESGLAYNSPLHF.

Concerning this clonotype itself: This clone may be a read error of a much larger clone one base away. The V call is TRBV20-1, the J call TRBJ2-3; TRBD2 matches 8 bases. CDR1 DFQATT and CDR2 SNEGSKA come from the germline V gene (reference sequence). V gave up 5 bases and J gave up 2 bases; unmatched junction bases: 6. The CDR3 has 14 amino acids. The CDR3 here is CSALASGFTDTQYF. CDR3 nucleotides: TGCAGTGCTTTGGCTAGCGGGTTCACAGATACGCAGTATTTT.

The chain recombines TRBV11-2 with TRBJ2-7, with 8 bases lining up with TRBD2. Germline CDR1 and CDR2: SGHAT and FQNNGV. The V segment lost 5 bases and the J segment 1 base; nucleotides outside the gene matches: 4. The CDR3 contains 14 residues. CDR3: CASSTTSGSYEQYF. The CDR3 DNA sequence: TGTGCCAGCAGCACAACTAGCGGTTCCTACGAGCAGTACTTC.

This chain joins TRBV5-8 and TRBJ1-2, with D tentatively TRBD1 (5 bases). The V gene lost 3 bases and the J gene lost 2 bases, with 11 bases spanning the gap. Germline-derived CDR1 and CDR2 are SGHTS and YDEGEE. The CDR3 sequence is 14 residues long. CDR3 protein: CASSYGTPNYGYTF. CDR3 nucleotide sequence: TGTGCCAGCAGCTACGGGACTCCCAACTATGGCTACACCTTC.